One sample yielded the 3 T cell receptor beta chains listed below, sequenced in a study of response to subunit inactivated influenza vaccine. TCRdb re-derived calls from the RT-PCR reads in MiXCR, one entry per CDR3 protein. Among just under 550,000 distinct CDR3 sequences listed, around a quarter were seen once. The sample was also linked to a second study, of T cells expressing NK-cell markers. That report adds: The authors made TCR beta cDNA libraries by 5'RACE template switching. This switching added a universal primer site and UMIs.

The sequencing used CD4+ T cells sorted from PBMCs, collected 11 to 12 days after vaccination. The receptors originated from a man aged 50 to 60 who received an inactivated influenza vaccine.

This clonotype showed up many times. The genes are TRBV29-1 and TRBJ2-3; D gene ambiguous. CDR3 length: 12 residues. Germline CDR1 and CDR2: SQVTM and ANQGSEA. The ends were cut back, 7 bases at V and 3 bases at J, with 11 bases in the middle. The CDR3 protein is CSAAAVTDTQYF. The CDR3 DNA sequence: TGCAGCGCCGCAGCAGTAACAGATACGCAGTATTTT.

This clonotype was counted between two and nine times. The chain combines TRBV7-2 with TRBJ2-1; D unresolved. Germline V gene sequence: CDR1 SGHTA, CDR2 FQGNSA. The CDR3 contains 13 residues. Trimming stripped 7 bases from V and 8 bases from J, with 15 bases between. In DNA form, the CDR3 reads TGTGCCAGCATCCTCGGCGTGGGCGATGAGCAGTTCTTC. It is translated as CASILGVGDEQFF.

There are a few counts of this clonotype. The chain links TRBV20-1 to TRBJ1-4, with D possibly matching TRBD1 (5 bases). V gave up 1 base and J gave up 4 bases, with 16 bases separating them. The CDR3 loop spans 16 amino acids. CDR1 and CDR2 from the germline V gene are DFQATT and SNEGSKA (reference sequence). The CDR3 here is CSARVAKGLFNEKLFF. The DNA for the CDR3 is TGCAGTGCTAGAGTCGCAAAGGGACTGTTTAATGAAAAACTGTTTTTT.